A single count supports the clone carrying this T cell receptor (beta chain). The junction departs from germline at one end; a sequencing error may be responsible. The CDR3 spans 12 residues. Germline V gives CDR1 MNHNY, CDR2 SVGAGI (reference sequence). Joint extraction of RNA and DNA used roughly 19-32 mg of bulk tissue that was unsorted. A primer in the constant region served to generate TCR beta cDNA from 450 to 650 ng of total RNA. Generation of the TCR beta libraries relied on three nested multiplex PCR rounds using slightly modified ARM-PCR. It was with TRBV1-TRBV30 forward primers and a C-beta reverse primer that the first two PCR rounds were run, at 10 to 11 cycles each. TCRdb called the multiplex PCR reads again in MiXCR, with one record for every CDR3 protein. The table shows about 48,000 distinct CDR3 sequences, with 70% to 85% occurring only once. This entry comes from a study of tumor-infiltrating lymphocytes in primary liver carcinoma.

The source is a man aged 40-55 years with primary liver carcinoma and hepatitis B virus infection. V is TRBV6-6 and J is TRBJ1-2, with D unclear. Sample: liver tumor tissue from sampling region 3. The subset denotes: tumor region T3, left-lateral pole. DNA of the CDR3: TGTGTCAGCAGTGACCGTTTCTATGGCTACGCCTTC. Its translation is CVSSDRFYGYAF.